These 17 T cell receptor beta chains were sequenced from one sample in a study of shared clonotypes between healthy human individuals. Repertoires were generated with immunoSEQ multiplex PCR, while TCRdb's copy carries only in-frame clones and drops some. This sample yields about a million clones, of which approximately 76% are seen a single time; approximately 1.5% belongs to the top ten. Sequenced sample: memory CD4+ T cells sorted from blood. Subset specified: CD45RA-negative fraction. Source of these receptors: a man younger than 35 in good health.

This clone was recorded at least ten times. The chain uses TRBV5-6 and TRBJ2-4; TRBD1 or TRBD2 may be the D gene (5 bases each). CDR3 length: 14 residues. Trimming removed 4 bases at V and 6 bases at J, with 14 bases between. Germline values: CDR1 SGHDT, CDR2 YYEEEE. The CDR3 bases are TGTGCCAGCAGCGTTCGGGGCCACAGAAACATTCAGTACTTC. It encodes CASSVRGHRNIQYF. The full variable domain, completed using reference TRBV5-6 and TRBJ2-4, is DAGVTQSPTHLIKTRGQQVTLRCSPKSGHDTVSWYQQALGQGPQFIFQYYEEEERQRGNFPDRFSGHQFPNYSSELNVNALLLGDSALYLCASSVRGHRNIQYFGAGTRLSVL.

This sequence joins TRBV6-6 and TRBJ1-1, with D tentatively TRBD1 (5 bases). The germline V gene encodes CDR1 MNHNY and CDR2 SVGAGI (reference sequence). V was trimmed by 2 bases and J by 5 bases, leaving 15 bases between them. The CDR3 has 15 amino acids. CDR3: CASSYPGGGTTEAFF. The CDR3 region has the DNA TGTGCCAGCAGTTACCCTGGGGGGGGAACGACTGAAGCTTTCTTT.

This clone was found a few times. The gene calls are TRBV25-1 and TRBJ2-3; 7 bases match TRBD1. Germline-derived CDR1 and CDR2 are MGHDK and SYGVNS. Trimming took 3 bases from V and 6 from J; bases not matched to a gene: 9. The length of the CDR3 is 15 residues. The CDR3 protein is CASSDQRQGTDTQYF. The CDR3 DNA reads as TGTGCCAGCAGTGATCAGAGACAGGGTACGGATACGCAGTATTTT.

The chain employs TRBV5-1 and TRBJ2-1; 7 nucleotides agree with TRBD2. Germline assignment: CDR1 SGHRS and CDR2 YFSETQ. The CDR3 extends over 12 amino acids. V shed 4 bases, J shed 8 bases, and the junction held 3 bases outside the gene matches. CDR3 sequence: CASSAGGYEQFF. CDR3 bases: TGCGCCAGCAGCGCCGGGGGGTATGAGCAGTTCTTC.

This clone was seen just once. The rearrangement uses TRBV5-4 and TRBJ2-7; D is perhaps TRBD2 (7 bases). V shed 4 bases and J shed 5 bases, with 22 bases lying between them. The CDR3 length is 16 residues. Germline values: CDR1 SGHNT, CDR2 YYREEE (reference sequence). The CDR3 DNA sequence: TGTGCCAGCAGCCCTGGGATGGCGGGGGCACTCCACGAGCAGTACTTC. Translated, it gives CASSPGMAGALHEQYF.

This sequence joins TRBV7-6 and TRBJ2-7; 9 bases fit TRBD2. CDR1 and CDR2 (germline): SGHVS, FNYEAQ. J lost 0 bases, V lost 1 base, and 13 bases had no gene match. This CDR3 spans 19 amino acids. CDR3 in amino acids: CASSLVASGNGGSSYEQYF. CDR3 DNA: TGTGCCAGCAGCTTAGTAGCTAGCGGGAACGGGGGTTCCTCCTACGAGCAGTACTTC.

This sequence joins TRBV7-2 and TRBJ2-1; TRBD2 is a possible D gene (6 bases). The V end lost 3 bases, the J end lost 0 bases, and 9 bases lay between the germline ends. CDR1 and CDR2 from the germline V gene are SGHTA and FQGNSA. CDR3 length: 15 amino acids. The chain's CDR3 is CASSFGGSSYNEQFF. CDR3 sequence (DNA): TGTGCCAGCAGCTTCGGAGGGAGCTCCTACAATGAGCAGTTCTTC.

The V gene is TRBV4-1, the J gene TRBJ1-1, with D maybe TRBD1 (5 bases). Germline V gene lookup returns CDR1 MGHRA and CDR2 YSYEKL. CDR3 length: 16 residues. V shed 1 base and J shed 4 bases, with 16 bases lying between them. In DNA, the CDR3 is TGCGCCAGCAGCCAAGTCGGCACACCAAGGGGCACTGAAGCTTTCTTT. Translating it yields CASSQVGTPRGTEAFF.

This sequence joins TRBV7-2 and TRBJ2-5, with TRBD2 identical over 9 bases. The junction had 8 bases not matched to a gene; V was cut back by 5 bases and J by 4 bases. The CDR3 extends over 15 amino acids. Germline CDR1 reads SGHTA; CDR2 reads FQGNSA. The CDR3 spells CASSLSSGVRETQYF. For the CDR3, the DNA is TGTGCCAGCAGCCTATCTAGCGGGGTCCGAGAGACCCAGTACTTC.

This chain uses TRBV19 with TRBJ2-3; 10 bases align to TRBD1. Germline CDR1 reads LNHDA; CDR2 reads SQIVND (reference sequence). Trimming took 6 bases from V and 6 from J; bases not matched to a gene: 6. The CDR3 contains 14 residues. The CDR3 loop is CASRTTGGSDTQYF. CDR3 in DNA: TGTGCCAGTAGAACGACAGGGGGCTCGGATACGCAGTATTTT.

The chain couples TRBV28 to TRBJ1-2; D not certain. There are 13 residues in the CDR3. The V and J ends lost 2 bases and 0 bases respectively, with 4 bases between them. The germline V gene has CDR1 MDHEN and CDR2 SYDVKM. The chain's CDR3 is CASSLQTNYGYTF. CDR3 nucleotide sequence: TGTGCCAGCAGTTTACAGACTAACTATGGCTACACCTTC.

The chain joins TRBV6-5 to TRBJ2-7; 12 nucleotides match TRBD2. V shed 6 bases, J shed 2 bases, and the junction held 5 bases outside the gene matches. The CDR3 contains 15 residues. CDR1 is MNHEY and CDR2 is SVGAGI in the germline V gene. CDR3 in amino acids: CASSRTSGGPYEQYF. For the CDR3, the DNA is TGTGCCAGCAGCCGTACTAGCGGGGGGCCCTACGAGCAGTACTTC.

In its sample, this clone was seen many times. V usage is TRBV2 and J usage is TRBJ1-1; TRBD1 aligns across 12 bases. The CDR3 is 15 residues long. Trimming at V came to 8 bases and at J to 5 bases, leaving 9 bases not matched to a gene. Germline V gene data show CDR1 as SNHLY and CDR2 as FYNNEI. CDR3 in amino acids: CASRKGQGAQTEAFF. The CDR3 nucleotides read TGTGCCAGCCGGAAGGGACAGGGGGCGCAAACTGAAGCTTTCTTT.

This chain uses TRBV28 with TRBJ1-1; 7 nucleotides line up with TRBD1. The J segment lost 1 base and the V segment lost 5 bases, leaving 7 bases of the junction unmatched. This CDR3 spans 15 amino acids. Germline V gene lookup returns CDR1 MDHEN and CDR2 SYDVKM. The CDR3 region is CASSPGGTANTEAFF. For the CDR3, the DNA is TGTGCCAGCAGTCCTGGCGGGACAGCGAACACTGAAGCTTTCTTT.

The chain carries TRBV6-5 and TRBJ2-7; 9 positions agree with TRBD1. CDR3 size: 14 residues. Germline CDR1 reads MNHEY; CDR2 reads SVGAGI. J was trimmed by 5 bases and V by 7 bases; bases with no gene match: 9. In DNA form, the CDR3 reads TGTGCCAGCATGAACACAGGGGGCAGCGACGAGCAGTACTTC. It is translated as CASMNTGGSDEQYF.

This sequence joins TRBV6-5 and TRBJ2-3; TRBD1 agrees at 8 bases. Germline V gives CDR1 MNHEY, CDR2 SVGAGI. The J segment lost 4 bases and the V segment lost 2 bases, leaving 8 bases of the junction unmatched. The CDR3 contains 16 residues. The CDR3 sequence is CASSYRFRGQADTQYF. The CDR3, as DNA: TGTGCCAGCAGTTACCGGTTCAGGGGGCAGGCAGATACGCAGTATTTT.

DNA for the CDR3: TGTGCCTGGAGTCCGACAGGGGGCGAGCAGTACTTC. It codes for CAWSPTGGEQYF. This chain uses TRBV30 with TRBJ2-7; 9 nucleotides line up with TRBD1. With 2 bases clipped from V and 6 bases from J, the junction kept 2 bases outside the gene matches. From germline, CDR1 is GTSNPN and CDR2 SVGIG (reference sequence). CDR3 length: 12 amino acids. Filled out from reference TRBV30 and TRBJ2-7, the complete variable domain reads SQTIHQWPATLVQPVGSPLSLECTVEGTSNPNLYWYRQAAGRGLQLLFYSVGIGQISSEVPQNLSASRPQDRQFILSSKKLLLSDSGFYLCAWSPTGGEQYFGPGTRLTVT.